The entry that follows covers one T cell receptor beta chain sequence. This CDR3 is built from 13 residues. V lost 6 bases and J lost 4, with 12 bases in between. The germline CDR1 and CDR2 sequences are SGHVS and FNYEAQ. For CDR3 and TCR beta VDJ profiling, genomic DNA was the template used. One entry per CDR3 protein, called by TCRdb with MiXCR from the reads. This repertoire shows 270,000 or so distinct CDR3 sequences, roughly 80% found once; its top ten account for 40% to 55%. The sample originates from a study of CD8+CD57+ T cells in acquired aplastic anemia. It was patients with CD8+CD57+ cell expansion by flow cytometry who were chosen for sequencing. Patients had undergone no therapy by the time their blood was sampled.

V gene TRBV7-6 combines with J gene TRBJ1-2, with unresolved D. Sequencing was done on a sample of sorted CD4+, CD8+, or CD8+CD57+ T cells (not recorded which) from PBMCs. The receptor was isolated from a human donor with aplastic anemia. CDR3 sequence: CASSQTQSYGYTF. The CDR3, as DNA: TGTGCCAGCAGTCAAACGCAGTCCTATGGCTACACCTTC.